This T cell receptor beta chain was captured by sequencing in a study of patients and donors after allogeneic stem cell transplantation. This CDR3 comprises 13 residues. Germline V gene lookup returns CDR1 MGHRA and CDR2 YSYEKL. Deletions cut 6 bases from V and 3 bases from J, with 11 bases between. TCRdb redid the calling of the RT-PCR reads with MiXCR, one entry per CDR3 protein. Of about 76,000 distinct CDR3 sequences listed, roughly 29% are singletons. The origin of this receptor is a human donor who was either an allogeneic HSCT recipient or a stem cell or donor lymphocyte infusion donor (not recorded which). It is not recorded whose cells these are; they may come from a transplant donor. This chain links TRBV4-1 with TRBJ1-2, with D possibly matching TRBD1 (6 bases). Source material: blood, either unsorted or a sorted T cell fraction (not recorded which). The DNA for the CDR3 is TGCGCCAGCAGGAAGACAGGAGACTATGGCTACACCTTC. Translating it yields CASRKTGDYGYTF.